This T cell receptor beta chain was sequenced for a study of control samples from healthy donors and cancer patients. The data were produced by immunoSEQ multiplex PCR, yet TCRdb's version contains in-frame clones alone and is incomplete. The listing contains fewer than 250,000 clones. Germline V gene data show CDR1 as SGHRS and CDR2 as YFSETQ. Between the trimmed V and J ends, which lost 0 bases and 8 bases, there was a span of 8 bases. This CDR3 contains 13 residues. The J gene is TRBJ1-4, the V gene TRBV5-1; D unresolved. The receptor comes from a woman aged 25 to 39 in good health. The sample was blood. The CDR3 is CASSLVVGEKLFF. CDR3 DNA: TGCGCCAGCAGCTTGGTGGTTGGCGAAAAACTGTTTTTT.